This entry lists 8 T cell receptor beta chains sequenced from one sample in a study of T cell changes during pregnancy in multiple sclerosis. Sequenced by immunoSEQ multiplex PCR; TCRdb stores in-frame clones only, minus some. The data show over 65,000 clones, with just over 90% seen just once and more than 2.5% held by the top ten. The sample was peripheral blood, taken in the first trimester of pregnancy. These receptors all stem from a female donor with multiple sclerosis, enrolled in a pregnancy study.

The chain uses TRBV6-5 and TRBJ1-4; D remains unclear. This CDR3 has 13 amino acids. With 0 bases removed from V and 8 bases from J, the gap between germline ends came to 7 bases. CDR1 MNHEY and CDR2 SVGAGI come from the germline V gene. The CDR3 spells CASSYSAGEKLFF. For the CDR3, the DNA is TGTGCCAGCAGTTACTCGGCGGGGGAAAAACTGTTTTTT.

J is TRBJ1-2 and V is TRBV5-8, with D possibly TRBD1 on 6 matching bases. Trimming left V 4 bases short and J 7 bases short, with 26 bases between. This CDR3 comprises 17 residues. Germline-derived CDR1 and CDR2 are SGHTS and YDEGEE. The CDR3 region is CASSPLQGTGPHRGYTF. DNA for the CDR3: TGTGCCAGCAGCCCGCTACAGGGAACGGGGCCGCATCGTGGCTACACCTTC.

V and J are TRBV5-1 and TRBJ2-1; TRBD2 matches at 9 bases. Losses at the gene ends were 4 bases for V and 0 bases for J; bases not matched to a gene: 8. The CDR3 length is 17 residues. Germline values: CDR1 SGHRS, CDR2 YFSETQ. CDR3 sequence reads: CASSPFAGGASYNEQFF. As DNA, the CDR3 is TGCGCCAGCAGCCCCTTTGCGGGGGGGGCCTCCTACAATGAGCAGTTCTTC.

This sequence joins TRBV5-1 and TRBJ2-1; 9 nucleotides match TRBD2. The V segment lost 3 bases and the J segment 0 bases; nucleotides outside the gene matches: 7. The CDR3 covers 17 residues. CDR1 is SGHRS, CDR2 YFSETQ, per germline. CDR3 amino acids: CASSSGTSRSSYNEQFF. The CDR3 coding sequence is TGCGCCAGCAGCTCGGGGACTAGCAGGAGCTCCTACAATGAGCAGTTCTTC. Combining the CDR3 with reference TRBV5-1 and TRBJ2-1 gives the whole variable domain KAGVTQTPRYLIKTRGQQVTLSCSPISGHRSVSWYQQTPGQGLQFLFEYFSETQRNKGNFPGRFSGRQFSNSRSEMNVSTLELGDSALYLCASSSGTSRSSYNEQFFGPGTRLTVL.

J is TRBJ2-5 and V is TRBV18; TRBD2 might be the D (5 bases). The CDR3 totals 15 residues. Germline V gene data show CDR1 as KGHSH and CDR2 as LQKENI. V gave up 6 bases and J gave up 2 bases, with 16 bases separating them. The DNA of the CDR3 is TGTGCCAGCTCCCACGATACGGGGATTCAAGAGACCCAGTACTTC. Translated: CASSHDTGIQETQYF.

CDR3 DNA sequence: TGTGCCAGTAGTAGGGCCAACCAAGAGACCCAGTACTTC. This sequence encodes CASSRANQETQYF. The gene calls are TRBV19 and TRBJ2-5; D not resolved. V was trimmed by 4 bases and J by 0 bases, leaving 6 bases between them. Germline values: CDR1 LNHDA, CDR2 SQIVND (reference sequence). The CDR3 has 13 amino acids.

The gene calls are TRBV9 and TRBJ1-2, with 10 positions matching TRBD1. Germline trimming cut 5 bases from V and 5 bases from J; bases unmatched to any gene: 6. The CDR3 sequence is 14 residues long. Germline loops: CDR1 SGDLS, CDR2 YYNGEE. For the CDR3, the DNA is TGTGCCAGCAGGACACCGGGACAGGGGTATGGCTACACCTTC. Its translation: CASRTPGQGYGYTF.

In its sample, this clone was seen once. The rearrangement links TRBV19 to TRBJ2-6; TRBD1 is a possible D gene (6 bases). From germline, CDR1 is LNHDA and CDR2 SQIVND (reference sequence). The CDR3 spans 17 residues. V lost 4 bases to trimming and J lost 2 bases, with 15 bases between them. The CDR3 loop is CASSTRTVRPGANVLTF. DNA for the CDR3: TGTGCCAGTAGTACCCGGACAGTGCGGCCTGGGGCCAACGTCCTGACTTTC.